A few counts support the clone carrying this T cell receptor (beta chain). This sample is part of a study of patients and donors after allogeneic stem cell transplantation. The CDR3 is 12 residues long. Trimming took off 3 bases at V and 7 bases at J, with 13 bases between the two ends. Germline V lookup: CDR1 DFQATT, CDR2 SNEGSKA (reference sequence). TCRdb re-called the RT-PCR reads through MiXCR, storing one row per CDR3 protein. The sample has roughly 230,000 distinct CDR3 sequences, 13% to 15% seen once; the top ten hold 11%. The source of this sequence is a human donor who was either an allogeneic HSCT recipient or a stem cell or donor lymphocyte infusion donor (not recorded which). It is not recorded whose cells these are; they may come from a transplant donor. The rearrangement joins TRBV20-1 to TRBJ2-7; D unclear. Sequenced material: blood, either unsorted or a sorted T cell fraction (not recorded which). CDR3 sequence reads: CSASEDPGEQYF. CDR3 sequence (DNA): TGCAGTGCTAGTGAGGACCCTGGGGAGCAGTACTTC.